This T cell receptor (beta chain) is drawn from a study of blood T cell repertoires in COVID-19. Overall study context: Italy, Spain and the United States were the sources of the convalescent and acute COVID-19 samples. T cells, B-cell-depleted T cells, or PBMCs supplied cDNA or gDNA.

Trimming cost V 5 bases and J 5 bases; bases outside gene matches: 10. The CDR3 consists of 16 residues. CDR1 is SGHVS, CDR2 FNYEAQ, per germline. Authors' processing steps: Counts of nucleated cells, estimated from reference gene primer amplification, were obtained. Clones were sequenced by immunoSEQ multiplex PCR, and TCRdb holds only the in-frame ones, with some missing. The D gene and trimming were derived from the DNA, and the V and J assignments and clone size from that table. The sample has roughly 200,000 clones, 87% seen once. Input material: peripheral blood. The chain recombines TRBV7-6 with TRBJ2-5; TRBD2 agrees at 11 bases. This TCR came from a man in his sixties who had recovered from COVID-19. CDR3 amino acids: CASSPIAGGPGETQYF. The CDR3 nucleotides read TGTGCCAGCAGCCCCATAGCGGGAGGGCCGGGGGAGACCCAGTACTTC.